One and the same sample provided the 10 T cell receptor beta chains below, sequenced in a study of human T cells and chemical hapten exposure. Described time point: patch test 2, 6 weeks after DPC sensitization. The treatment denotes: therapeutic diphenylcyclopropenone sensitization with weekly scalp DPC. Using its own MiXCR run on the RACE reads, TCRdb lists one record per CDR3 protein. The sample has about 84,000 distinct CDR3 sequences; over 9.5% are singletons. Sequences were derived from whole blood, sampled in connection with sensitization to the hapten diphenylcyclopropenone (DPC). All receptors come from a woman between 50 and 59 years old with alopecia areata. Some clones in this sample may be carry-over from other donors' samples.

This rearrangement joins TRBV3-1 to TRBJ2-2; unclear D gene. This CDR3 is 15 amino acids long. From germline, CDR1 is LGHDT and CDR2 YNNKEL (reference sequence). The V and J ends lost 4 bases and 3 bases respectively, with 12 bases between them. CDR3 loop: CASSPGGAYTGELFF. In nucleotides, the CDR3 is TGTGCCAGCAGCCCTGGTGGAGCTTACACCGGGGAGCTGTTTTTT. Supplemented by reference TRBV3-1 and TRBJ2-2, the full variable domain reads DTAVSQTPKYLVTQMGNDKSIKCEQNLGHDTMYWYKQDSKKFLKIMFSYNNKELIINETVPNRFSPKSPDKAHLNLHINSLELGDSAVYFCASSPGGAYTGELFFGEGSRLTVL.

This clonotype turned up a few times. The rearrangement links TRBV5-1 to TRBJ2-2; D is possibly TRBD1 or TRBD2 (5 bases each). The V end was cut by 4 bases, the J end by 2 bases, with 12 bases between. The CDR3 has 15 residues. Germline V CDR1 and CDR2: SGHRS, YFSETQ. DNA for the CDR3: TGCGCCAGCAGCCCCGGGGACCTTAACACCGGGGAGCTGTTTTTT. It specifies CASSPGDLNTGELFF. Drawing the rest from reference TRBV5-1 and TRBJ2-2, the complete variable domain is KAGVTQTPRYLIKTRGQQVTLSCSPISGHRSVSWYQQTPGQGLQFLFEYFSETQRNKGNFPGRFSGRQFSNSRSEMNVSTLELGDSALYLCASSPGDLNTGELFFGEGSRLTVL.

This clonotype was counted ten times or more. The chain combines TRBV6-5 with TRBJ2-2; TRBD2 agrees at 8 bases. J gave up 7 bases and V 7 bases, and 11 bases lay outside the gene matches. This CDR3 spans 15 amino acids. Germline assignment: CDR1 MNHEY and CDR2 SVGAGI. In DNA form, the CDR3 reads TGTGCCAGCATCAGGACTAGCAGCCCGCGCGGGGAGCTGTTTTTT. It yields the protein CASIRTSSPRGELFF.

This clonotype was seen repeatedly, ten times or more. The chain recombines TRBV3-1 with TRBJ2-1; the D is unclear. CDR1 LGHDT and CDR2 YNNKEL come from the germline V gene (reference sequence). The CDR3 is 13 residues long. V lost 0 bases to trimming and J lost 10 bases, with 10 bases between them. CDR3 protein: CASSQDLRHEQFF. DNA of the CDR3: TGTGCCAGCAGCCAAGACTTGCGGCACGAGCAGTTCTTC.

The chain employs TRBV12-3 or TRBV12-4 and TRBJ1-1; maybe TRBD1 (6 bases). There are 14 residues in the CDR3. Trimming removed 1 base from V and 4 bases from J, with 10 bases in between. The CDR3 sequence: CASSLEGGRTEAFF. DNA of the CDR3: TGTGCCAGCAGTTTAGAAGGGGGTCGCACTGAAGCTTTCTTT.

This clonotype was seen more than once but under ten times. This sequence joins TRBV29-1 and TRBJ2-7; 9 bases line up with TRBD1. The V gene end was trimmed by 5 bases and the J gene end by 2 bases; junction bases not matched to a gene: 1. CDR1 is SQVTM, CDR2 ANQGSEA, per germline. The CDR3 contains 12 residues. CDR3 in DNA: TGCAGCGTTTGGGACAGGGCCTACGAGCAGTACTTC. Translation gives CSVWDRAYEQYF.

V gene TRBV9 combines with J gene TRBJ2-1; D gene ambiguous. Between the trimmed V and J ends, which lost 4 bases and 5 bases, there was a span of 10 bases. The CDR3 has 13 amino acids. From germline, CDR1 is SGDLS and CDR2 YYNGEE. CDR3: CASSIRTDNEQFF. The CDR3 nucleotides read TGTGCCAGCAGCATTCGGACCGACAATGAGCAGTTCTTC.

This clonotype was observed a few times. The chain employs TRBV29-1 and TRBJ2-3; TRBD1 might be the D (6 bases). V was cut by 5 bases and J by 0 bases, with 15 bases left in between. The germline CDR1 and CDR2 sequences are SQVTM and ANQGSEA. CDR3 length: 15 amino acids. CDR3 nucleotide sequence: TGCAGCGTTCTTACAGGGTTAGGAAGCACAGATACGCAGTATTTT. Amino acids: CSVLTGLGSTDTQYF.

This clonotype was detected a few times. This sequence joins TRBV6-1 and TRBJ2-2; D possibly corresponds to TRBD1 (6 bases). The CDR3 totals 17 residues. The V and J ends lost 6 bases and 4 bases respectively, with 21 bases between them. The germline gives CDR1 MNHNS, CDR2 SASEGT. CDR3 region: CASRTPRTGTSTGELFF. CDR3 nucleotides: TGTGCCAGCAGAACCCCTCGGACCGGGACAAGCACCGGGGAGCTGTTTTTT.

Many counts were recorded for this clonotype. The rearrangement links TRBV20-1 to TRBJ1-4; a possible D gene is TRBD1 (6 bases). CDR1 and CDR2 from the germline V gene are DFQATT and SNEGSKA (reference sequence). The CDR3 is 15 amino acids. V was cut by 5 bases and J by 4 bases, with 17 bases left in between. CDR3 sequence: CSARDQGGYNEKLFF. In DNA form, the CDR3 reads TGCAGTGCTCGGGACCAAGGGGGATATAATGAAAAACTGTTTTTT.